This T cell receptor beta chain stems from a study of T-cell memory formation after mild COVID-19. Background on the study: TCR clusters largely stayed donor specific.

About this clonotype itself: The antigen is undetermined.

Each CDR3 protein is one row after TCRdb ran MiXCR on the 5' RACE reads. Of fewer than 350,000 distinct CDR3 sequences listed, about 15% are singletons. General study findings and limits: Later expanders leaned toward CD4+, whereas clones contracting from day 15 to 85 were balanced CD4/CD8. The second-wave clones peaking on day 37 were not confirmed as SARS-CoV-2-specific.

This CDR3 spans 16 amino acids. V gave up 2 bases and J gave up 4 bases; unmatched junction bases: 2. CDR1 SGHKS and CDR2 YYEKEE come from the germline V gene (reference sequence). Sequences were obtained from PBMCs or a T cell subset sorted from them (not recorded which). The receptor was isolated from a man between 18 and 35 years old who had mild COVID-19 (a few samples of this study predate the infection). Cell type and time point are not known. This chain joins TRBV5-5 and TRBJ2-3; 15 bases match TRBD2. Written as DNA, the CDR3 is TGTGCCAGCAGCTTACGGACTAGCGGGGGGGCAGATACGCAGTATTTT. Translated, it gives CASSLRTSGGADTQYF.